This TCR beta chain stems from a study of tumor-infiltrating lymphocytes in primary liver carcinoma. The wider study: The tumors, T1-T3 N0M0 lesions, were 4.2 to 10 cm across.

TCR beta cDNA was made from 400 to 500 ng total RNA with a constant-region primer. Slightly modified ARM-PCR served as the procedure for the TCR beta libraries. These libraries came from three rounds of nested multiplex PCR. TRBV1-TRBV30 forward primers paired with a C-beta reverse primer were used in the first two PCR rounds, which ran roughly 10 cycles each. One entry per CDR3 protein results from TCRdb running MiXCR on the multiplex PCR reads. Of under 30,000 distinct CDR3 sequences listed, roughly 78% were seen once; the top ten hold approximately 49%. At least ten counts were recorded for this clonotype. Co-extracting RNA and DNA was done with 20-30 mg of unsorted bulk tissue as input. Over 80% viable tumor cells were present in every tumor sample. Germline lookup yields CDR1 SGHRS and CDR2 YFSETQ. V was cut by 0 bases and J by 5 bases, with 6 bases left in between. This CDR3 region has 12 residues.

The V gene is TRBV5-1, the J gene TRBJ2-7, with D possibly being TRBD2 (5 bases). Sequenced input: liver tumor tissue from sampling region 3. Subset meaning: tumor region T3, left-lateral pole. This receptor was obtained from a man in his forties or fifties with primary liver carcinoma and hepatitis B virus infection. This CDR3 reads CASSLAGDEQYF. The CDR3 bases are TGCGCCAGCAGCTTGGCCGGGGACGAGCAGTACTTC. The full variable domain, with the rest looked up from reference TRBV5-1 and TRBJ2-7, is KAGVTQTPRYLIKTRGQQVTLSCSPISGHRSVSWYQQTPGQGLQFLFEYFSETQRNKGNFPGRFSGRQFSNSRSEMNVSTLELGDSALYLCASSLAGDEQYFGPGTRLTVT.